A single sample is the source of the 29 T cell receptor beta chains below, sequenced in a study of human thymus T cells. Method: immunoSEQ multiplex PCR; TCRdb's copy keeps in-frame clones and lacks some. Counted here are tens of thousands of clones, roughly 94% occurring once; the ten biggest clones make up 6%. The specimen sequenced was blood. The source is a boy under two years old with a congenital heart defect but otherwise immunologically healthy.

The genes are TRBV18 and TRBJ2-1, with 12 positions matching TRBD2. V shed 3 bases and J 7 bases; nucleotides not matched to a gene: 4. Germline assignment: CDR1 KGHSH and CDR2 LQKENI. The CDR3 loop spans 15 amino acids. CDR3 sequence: CASSPGLAGRNEQFF. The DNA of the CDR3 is TGTGCCAGCTCACCCGGACTAGCGGGGAGGAATGAGCAGTTCTTC.

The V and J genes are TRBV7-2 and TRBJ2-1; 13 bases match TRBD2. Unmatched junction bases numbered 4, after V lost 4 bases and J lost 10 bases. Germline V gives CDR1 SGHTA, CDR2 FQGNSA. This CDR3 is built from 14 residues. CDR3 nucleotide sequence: TGTGCCAGCAGCTCCGGACTAGCGGGAGTAGAGCAGTTCTTC. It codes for CASSSGLAGVEQFF.

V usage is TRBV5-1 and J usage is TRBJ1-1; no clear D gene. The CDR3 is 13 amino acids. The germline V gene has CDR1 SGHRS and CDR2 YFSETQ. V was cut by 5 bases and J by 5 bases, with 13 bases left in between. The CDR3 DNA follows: TGCGCCAGCAGGAAGACTGTTGATACTGAAGCTTTCTTT. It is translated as CASRKTVDTEAFF.

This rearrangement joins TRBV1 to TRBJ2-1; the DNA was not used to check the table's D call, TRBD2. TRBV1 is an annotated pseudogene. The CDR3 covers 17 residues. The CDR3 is CTSSPNIADISYNEQFF. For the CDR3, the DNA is TGCACCAGCAGCCCGAACATAGCGGATATCTCCTACAATGAGCAGTTCTTC.

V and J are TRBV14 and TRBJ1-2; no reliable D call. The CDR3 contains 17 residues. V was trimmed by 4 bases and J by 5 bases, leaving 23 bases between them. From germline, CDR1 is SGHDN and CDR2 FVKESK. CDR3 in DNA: TGTGCCAGCAGCCTCGTGCCCCGGGGAATCGGTTCTTATGGCTACACCTTC. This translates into CASSLVPRGIGSYGYTF.

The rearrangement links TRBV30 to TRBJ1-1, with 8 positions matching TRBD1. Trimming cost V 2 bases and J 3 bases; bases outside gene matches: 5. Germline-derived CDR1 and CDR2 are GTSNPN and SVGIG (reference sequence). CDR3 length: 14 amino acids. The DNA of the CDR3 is TGTGCCTGGAGTCCCAACAGGGGGGACACTGAAGCTTTCTTT. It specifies CAWSPNRGDTEAFF.

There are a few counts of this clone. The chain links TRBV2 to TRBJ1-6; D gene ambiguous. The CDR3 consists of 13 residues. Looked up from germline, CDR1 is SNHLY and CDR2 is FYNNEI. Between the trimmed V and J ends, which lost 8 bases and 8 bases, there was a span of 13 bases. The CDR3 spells CASVAEPDSPLHF. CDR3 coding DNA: TGTGCCAGCGTGGCGGAGCCGGATTCACCCCTCCACTTT.

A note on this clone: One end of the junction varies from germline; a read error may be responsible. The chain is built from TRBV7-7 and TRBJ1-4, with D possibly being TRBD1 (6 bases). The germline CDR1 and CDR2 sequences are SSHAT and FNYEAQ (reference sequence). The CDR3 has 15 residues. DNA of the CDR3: TGTGCTAGCAGCTTAGGTCCGGGGGCCGGTGAAAAACTGTTTTTT. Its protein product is CASSLGPGAGEKLFF. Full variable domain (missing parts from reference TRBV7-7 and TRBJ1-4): GAGVSQSPRYKVTKRGQDVTLRCDPISSHATLYWYQQALGQGPEFLTYFNYEAQPDKSGLPSDRFSAERPEGSISTLTIQRTEQRDSAMYRCASSLGPGAGEKLFFGSGTQLSVL.

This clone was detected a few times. This CDR3 is CASSLERGISYEQYF. Here the CDR3 DNA reads TGTGCCAGCAGCTTAGAGCGGGGAATATCCTACGAGCAGTACTTC. The V gene is TRBV7-6, the J gene TRBJ2-7, with 7 bases fitting TRBD2. Trimming at V came to 1 base and at J to 1 base, leaving 4 bases not matched to a gene. The germline gives CDR1 SGHVS, CDR2 FNYEAQ. The CDR3 is 15 residues long.

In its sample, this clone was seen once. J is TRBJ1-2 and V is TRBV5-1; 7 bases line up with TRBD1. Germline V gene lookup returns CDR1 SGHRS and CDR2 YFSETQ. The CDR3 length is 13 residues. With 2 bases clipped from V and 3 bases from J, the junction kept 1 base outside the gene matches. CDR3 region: CASSFTGDYGYTF. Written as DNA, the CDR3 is TGCGCCAGCAGCTTCACAGGGGACTATGGCTACACCTTC.

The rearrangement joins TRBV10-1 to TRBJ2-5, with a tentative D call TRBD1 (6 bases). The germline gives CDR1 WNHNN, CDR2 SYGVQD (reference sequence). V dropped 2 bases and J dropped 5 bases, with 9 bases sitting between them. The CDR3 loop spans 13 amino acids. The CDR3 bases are TGCGCCAGCAGTGAGGGAGACAGGGAGACCCAGTACTTC. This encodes CASSEGDRETQYF.

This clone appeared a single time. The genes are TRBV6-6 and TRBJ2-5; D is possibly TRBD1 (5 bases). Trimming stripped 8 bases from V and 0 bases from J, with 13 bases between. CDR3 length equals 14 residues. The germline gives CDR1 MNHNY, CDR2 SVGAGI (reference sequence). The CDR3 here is CASGQDSYQETQYF. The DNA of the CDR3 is TGTGCCAGCGGGCAAGACAGCTACCAAGAGACCCAGTACTTC.

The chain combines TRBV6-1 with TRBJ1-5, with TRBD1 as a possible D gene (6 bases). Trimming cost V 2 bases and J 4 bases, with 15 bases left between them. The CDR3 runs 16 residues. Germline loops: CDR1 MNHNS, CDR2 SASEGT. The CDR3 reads CASSERGRGGNQPQHF. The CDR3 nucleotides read TGTGCCAGCAGTGAACGAGGCAGGGGAGGTAATCAGCCCCAGCATTTT.

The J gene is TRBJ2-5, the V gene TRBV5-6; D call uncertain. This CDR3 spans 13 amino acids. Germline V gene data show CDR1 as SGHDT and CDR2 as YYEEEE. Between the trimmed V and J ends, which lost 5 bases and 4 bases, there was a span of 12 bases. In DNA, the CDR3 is TGTGCCAGCAGTCGACTCAAAGGAGAGACCCAGTACTTC. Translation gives CASSRLKGETQYF.

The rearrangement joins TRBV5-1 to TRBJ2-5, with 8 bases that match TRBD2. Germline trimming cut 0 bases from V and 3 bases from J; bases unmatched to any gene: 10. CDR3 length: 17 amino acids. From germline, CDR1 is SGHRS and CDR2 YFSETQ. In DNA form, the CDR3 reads TGCGCCAGCAGCTTGGGCTCCCTGGCGGGGGGAGAAGAGACCCAGTACTTC. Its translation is CASSLGSLAGGEETQYF. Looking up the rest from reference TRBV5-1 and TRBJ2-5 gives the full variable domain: KAGVTQTPRYLIKTRGQQVTLSCSPISGHRSVSWYQQTPGQGLQFLFEYFSETQRNKGNFPGRFSGRQFSNSRSEMNVSTLELGDSALYLCASSLGSLAGGEETQYFGPGTRLLVL.

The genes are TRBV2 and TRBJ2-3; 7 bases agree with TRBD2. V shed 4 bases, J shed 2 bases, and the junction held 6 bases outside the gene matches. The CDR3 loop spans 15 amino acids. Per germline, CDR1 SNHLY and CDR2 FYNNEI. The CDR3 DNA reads TGTGCCAGCAGTGTGGCTAGCGGATACACAGATACGCAGTATTTT. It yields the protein CASSVASGYTDTQYF.

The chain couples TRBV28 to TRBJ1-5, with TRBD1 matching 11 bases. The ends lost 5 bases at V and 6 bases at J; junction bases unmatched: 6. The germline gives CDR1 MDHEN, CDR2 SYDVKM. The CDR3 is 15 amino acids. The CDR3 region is CASSTRTGGIQPQHF. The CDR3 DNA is TGTGCCAGCAGTACCAGGACAGGGGGCATTCAGCCCCAGCATTTT.

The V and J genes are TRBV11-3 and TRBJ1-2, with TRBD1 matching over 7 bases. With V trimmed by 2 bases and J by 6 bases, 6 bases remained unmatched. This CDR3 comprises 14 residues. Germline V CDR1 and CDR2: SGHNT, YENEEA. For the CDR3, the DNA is TGTGCCAGCAGCTTACGAGACAGGGTCCATGGCTACACCTTC. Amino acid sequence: CASSLRDRVHGYTF.

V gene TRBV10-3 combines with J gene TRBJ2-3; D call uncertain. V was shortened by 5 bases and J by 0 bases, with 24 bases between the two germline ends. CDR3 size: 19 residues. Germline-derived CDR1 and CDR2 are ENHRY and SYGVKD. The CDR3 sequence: CAISPYQFSSPVSTDTQYF. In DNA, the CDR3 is TGTGCCATCAGTCCTTACCAATTTTCTAGTCCCGTCAGCACAGATACGCAGTATTTT.

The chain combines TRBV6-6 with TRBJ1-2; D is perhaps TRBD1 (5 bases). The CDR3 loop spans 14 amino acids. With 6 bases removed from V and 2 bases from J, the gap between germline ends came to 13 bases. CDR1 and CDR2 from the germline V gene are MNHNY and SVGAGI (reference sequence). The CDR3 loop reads CASSYGGQNYGYTF. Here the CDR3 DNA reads TGTGCCAGCAGCTACGGAGGACAAAACTATGGCTACACCTTC.

The CDR3 is CASSPLGGRGDYGYTF. CDR3 DNA: TGTGCCAGCAGCCCCCTCGGAGGGAGGGGAGATTATGGCTACACCTTC. The genes are TRBV4-2 and TRBJ1-2; a possible D gene is TRBD1 (5 bases). This CDR3 contains 16 residues. The V gene lost 4 bases and the J gene lost 5 bases, with 20 bases spanning the gap. Germline CDR1 is LGHNA and CDR2 is YNFKEQ.

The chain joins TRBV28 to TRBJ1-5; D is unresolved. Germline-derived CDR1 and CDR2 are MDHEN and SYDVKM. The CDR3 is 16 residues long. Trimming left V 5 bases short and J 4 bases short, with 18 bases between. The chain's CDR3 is CASSPPRGFWNQPQHF. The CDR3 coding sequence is TGTGCCAGCAGTCCCCCAAGAGGATTTTGGAATCAGCCCCAGCATTTT.

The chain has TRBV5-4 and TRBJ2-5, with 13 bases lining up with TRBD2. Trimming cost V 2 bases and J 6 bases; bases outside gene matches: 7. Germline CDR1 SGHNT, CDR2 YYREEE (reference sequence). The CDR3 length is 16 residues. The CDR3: CASSFRTSGGPQTQYF. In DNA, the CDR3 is TGTGCCAGCAGCTTCCGGACTAGCGGGGGCCCCCAGACCCAGTACTTC.

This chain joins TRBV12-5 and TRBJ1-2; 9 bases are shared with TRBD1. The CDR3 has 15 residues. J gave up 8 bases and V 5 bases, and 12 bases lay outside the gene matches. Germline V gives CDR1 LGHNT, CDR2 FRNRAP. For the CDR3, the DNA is TGTGCTAGTGGTATTGTGGGGGACAGGGTGCGCGGCTACACCTTC. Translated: CASGIVGDRVRGYTF.

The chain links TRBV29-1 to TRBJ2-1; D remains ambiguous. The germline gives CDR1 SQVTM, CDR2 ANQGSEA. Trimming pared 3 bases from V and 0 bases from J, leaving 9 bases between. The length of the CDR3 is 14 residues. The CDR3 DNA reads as TGCAGCGTTGACCCGACGGGCTCCTACAATGAGCAGTTCTTC. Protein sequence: CSVDPTGSYNEQFF.

CDR3 amino acids: CASSQEWQGVYGYTF. In nucleotides, the CDR3 is TGTGCCAGCAGCCAAGAATGGCAGGGCGTCTATGGCTACACCTTC. The J gene is TRBJ1-2, the V gene TRBV4-2; D possibly corresponds to TRBD1 (5 bases). V was pared by 0 bases and J by 4 bases, with 12 bases between. Germline CDR1 LGHNA, CDR2 YNFKEQ. The CDR3 runs to 15 residues.

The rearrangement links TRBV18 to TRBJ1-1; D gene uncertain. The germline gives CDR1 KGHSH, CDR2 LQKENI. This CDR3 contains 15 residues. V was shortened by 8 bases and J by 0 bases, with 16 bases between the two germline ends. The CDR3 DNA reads TGTGCCAGCACCCCGGTACAGTCTATGAACACTGAAGCTTTCTTT. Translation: CASTPVQSMNTEAFF.

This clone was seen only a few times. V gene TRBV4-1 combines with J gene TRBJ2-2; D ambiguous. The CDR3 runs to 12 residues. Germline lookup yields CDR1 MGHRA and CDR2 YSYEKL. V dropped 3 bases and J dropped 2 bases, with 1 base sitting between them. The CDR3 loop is CASSHNTGELFF. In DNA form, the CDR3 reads TGCGCCAGCAGCCACAACACCGGGGAGCTGTTTTTT.

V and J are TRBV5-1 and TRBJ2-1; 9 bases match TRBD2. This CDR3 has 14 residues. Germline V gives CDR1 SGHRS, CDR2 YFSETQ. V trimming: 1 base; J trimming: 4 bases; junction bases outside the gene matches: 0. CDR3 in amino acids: CASSLTSGYNEQFF. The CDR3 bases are TGCGCCAGCAGCTTGACTAGCGGGTACAATGAGCAGTTCTTC.